A single sample is the source of the 19 T cell receptor beta chains below, sequenced in a study of regulatory T cells in long-lasting Graves disease. Building of the TCR beta libraries involved iRepertoire HTBI primers and Arm-PCR of CDR3 regions. TCRdb fed the multiplex PCR reads into MiXCR, producing one record per CDR3 protein. This table has approximately 540,000 distinct CDR3 sequences, approximately 12% appearing once. Specified time point: newly diagnosed GD, antithyroid drugs for less than 3 months. Extracted RNA from PBMCs served as the source of the TCR library. The same sample was also studied in work on T cells in Graves' hyperthyroidism and ophthalmopathy.

Sequenced material: peripheral blood mononuclear cells (PBMCs), taken at new diagnosis, from a patient treated with antithyroid drugs. The source is a woman in her twenties or thirties with Graves disease.

This clonotype was seen ten or more times. Here the CDR3 DNA reads TGTGCCAGCAGAGTCAATTCCTACGAGCAGTACTTC. It yields the protein CASRVNSYEQYF. This chain links TRBV2 with TRBJ2-7; no clear D gene. CDR1 is SNHLY and CDR2 is FYNNEI in the germline V gene. The CDR3 spans 12 residues. The V and J ends lost 6 bases and 1 base respectively, with 7 bases between them.

The chain couples TRBV9 to TRBJ2-1, with D maybe TRBD2 (5 bases). Trimming took 3 bases from V and 0 from J, leaving 10 bases between them. The CDR3 consists of 15 residues. Per germline, CDR1 SGDLS and CDR2 YYNGEE. The CDR3 protein is CASSGRISSYNEQFF. DNA of the CDR3: TGTGCCAGCAGCGGGAGGATCAGCTCCTACAATGAGCAGTTCTTC.

The table lists this clonotype with many counts. The chain joins TRBV3-1 to TRBJ1-2, with 7 nucleotides matching TRBD1. Germline CDR1 LGHDT, CDR2 YNNKEL (reference sequence). There are 14 residues in the CDR3. With V trimmed by 2 bases and J by 3 bases, 3 bases remained unmatched. The CDR3 region is CASSQLGGDYGYTF. As DNA, the CDR3 is TGTGCCAGCAGCCAATTAGGGGGCGACTATGGCTACACCTTC.

The table lists this clonotype with a few counts. This may be a read error, as it is one base from a much larger clone. Given the absence of the conserved phenylalanine or tryptophan at the CDR3 end, a read error is likely. This chain connects TRBV6-2 or TRBV6-3 to TRBJ1-1, with TRBD1 identical over 7 bases. The germline CDR1 and CDR2 sequences are MNHEY and SVGEGT. Trimming cost V 3 bases and J 4 bases; bases outside gene matches: 8. The CDR3 sequence is 15 residues long. This CDR3 is CASSYIATGSTEAFL. CDR3 bases: TGTGCCAGCAGTTATATCGCGACAGGGAGCACTGAAGCTTTCCTT.

This clonotype was found a few times. A read error is possible here, since a much larger clone lies one base away. V gene TRBV2 combines with J gene TRBJ2-7; 12 bases map to TRBD2. Germline CDR1 reads SNHLY; CDR2 reads FYNNEI. This CDR3 has 15 amino acids. The CDR3 region has the DNA TGTGCCAGCAGTGGACTAGCGGGAGCAACCTACGAGCAGTGCTTC. Translation: CASSGLAGATYEQCF.

There are a few counts of this clonotype. This sequence joins TRBV4-3 and TRBJ1-3; D is undetermined. CDR3 size: 16 residues. Between the trimmed V and J ends, which lost 0 bases and 0 bases, there was a span of 9 bases. The germline V gene has CDR1 LGHNA and CDR2 YSLEER. The CDR3, as DNA: TGCGCCAGCAGCCAAGATGGGCCAGGCTCTGGAAACACCATATATTTT. This translates into CASSQDGPGSGNTIYF.

This chain connects TRBV19 to TRBJ1-2, with a possible D match to TRBD1 (5 bases). CDR3 length: 13 residues. V lost 10 bases to trimming and J lost 0 bases, with 12 bases between them. The V gene's germline CDR1 is LNHDA and CDR2 SQIVND (reference sequence). The CDR3 nucleotides are TGTGCCACCCAGCAGGGAGCTAACTATGGCTACACCTTC. This sequence encodes CATQQGANYGYTF.

This clonotype was observed many times. V and J are TRBV7-9 and TRBJ1-1; D is perhaps TRBD1 (6 bases). The CDR3 length is 16 residues. Per germline, CDR1 SEHNR and CDR2 FQNEAQ (reference sequence). The V end lost 6 bases, the J end lost 3 bases, and 20 bases lay between the germline ends. The CDR3 protein is CASRSQTHRVHTEAFF. CDR3 in DNA: TGTGCCAGCAGATCACAAACCCACAGGGTCCACACTGAAGCTTTCTTT.

This clonotype came up many times. CDR3 loop: CASSGSRTGNLNTGELFF. The CDR3 nucleotides read TGCGCCAGCAGCGGCAGTCGGACCGGGAACCTAAACACCGGGGAGCTGTTTTTT. The V call is TRBV5-1, the J call TRBJ2-2; D might be TRBD2 (5 bases). Trimming removed 4 bases from V and 2 bases from J, with 21 bases in between. This CDR3 is built from 18 residues. Germline CDR1 SGHRS, CDR2 YFSETQ.

This clonotype was seen a handful of times. A read error may explain this, as a much larger clone is one base away. V is TRBV18 and J is TRBJ2-1; 7 bases are a match to TRBD2. The end of the DNA is better explained by TRBJ2-5, so the J call may be wrong. The CDR3 has 16 amino acids. Per germline, CDR1 KGHSH and CDR2 LQKENI. Here the CDR3 reads CASSPPSLAIQETQYF. In nucleotides, the CDR3 is TGTGCCAGCTCACCACCGTCACTAGCGATCCAAGAGACCCAGTACTTC.

This clonotype was observed many times. This chain links TRBV6-1 with TRBJ2-7; D gene uncertain. V shed 0 bases and J shed 3 bases, with 6 bases lying between them. The CDR3 sequence is 13 residues long. Germline CDR1 MNHNS, CDR2 SASEGT. The DNA for the CDR3 is TGTGCCAGCAGTGAAGCGGGGAACTACGAGCAGTACTTC. Encoded protein: CASSEAGNYEQYF.

V gene TRBV5-6 combines with J gene TRBJ2-7; D call uncertain. The CDR3 sequence is 12 residues long. V was trimmed by 4 bases and J by 4 bases, leaving 9 bases between them. CDR1 and CDR2 (germline): SGHDT, YYEEEE. For the CDR3, the DNA is TGTGCCAGCAGCCTCCTATTATACGAGCAGTACTTC. Translation: CASSLLLYEQYF.

This clonotype came up many times. The V gene is TRBV12-5, the J gene TRBJ2-1; 7 positions match TRBD2. Trimming removed 4 bases from V and 1 base from J; junction bases left unmatched: 1. Germline CDR1 LGHNT, CDR2 FRNRAP. This CDR3 comprises 14 residues. The CDR3 region is CASGWGGSYNEQFF. CDR3 nucleotide sequence: TGTGCTAGTGGTTGGGGAGGGTCCTACAATGAGCAGTTCTTC.

This clonotype was counted ten times or more. This chain uses TRBV7-2 with TRBJ2-2, with D unresolved. The CDR3 runs to 11 residues. Per germline, CDR1 SGHTA and CDR2 FQGNSA. V lost 7 bases and J lost 6, with 6 bases in between. CDR3 in DNA: TGTGCCAGCACGGGCGCCGGGGAGCTGTTTTTT. Protein: CASTGAGELFF. Together with reference TRBV7-2 and TRBJ2-2, the CDR3 gives the full variable domain: GAGVSQSPSNKVTEKGKDVELRCDPISGHTALYWYRQSLGQGLEFLIYFQGNSAPDKSGLPSDRFSAERTGGSVSTLTIQRTQQEDSAVYLCASTGAGELFFGEGSRLTVL.

This clonotype was seen at least ten times. This rearrangement joins TRBV6-5 to TRBJ2-1, with 11 bases aligning to TRBD2. Losses at the gene ends were 0 bases for V and 3 bases for J; bases not matched to a gene: 4. The CDR3 spans 17 residues. The V gene's germline CDR1 is MNHEY and CDR2 SVGAGI. The CDR3 DNA follows: TGTGCCAGCAGTTACTCGAGCGGACTAGCGGGCTACAATGAGCAGTTCTTC. It codes for CASSYSSGLAGYNEQFF.

This clonotype was counted between two and nine times. The CDR3 reads CASIRVGQGARGANVLTF. The CDR3 DNA reads TGTGCCAGCATCCGGGTGGGACAGGGGGCGCGAGGGGCCAACGTCCTGACTTTC. The V gene is TRBV25-1, the J gene TRBJ2-6, with 12 bases matching TRBD1. CDR3 size: 18 residues. The trim removed 7 bases at V and 4 bases at J, leaving 11 bases unmatched. Germline V lookup: CDR1 MGHDK, CDR2 SYGVNS.

This clonotype was recorded at least ten times. V and J are TRBV28 and TRBJ1-2; possibly TRBD1 for D (6 bases). V was trimmed by 5 bases and J by 0 bases, leaving 16 bases between them. CDR3 length equals 16 residues. Germline V CDR1 and CDR2: MDHEN, SYDVKM. In nucleotides, the CDR3 is TGTGCCAGCAGTACCGGGGGGGGGGCCGCTAACTATGGCTACACCTTC. Encoded protein: CASSTGGGAANYGYTF.

This clonotype was seen ten or more times. J is TRBJ1-4 and V is TRBV11-2, with a possible D match to TRBD1 (5 bases). The length of the CDR3 is 15 residues. CDR1 is SGHAT, CDR2 FQNNGV, per germline. V was pared by 4 bases and J by 0 bases, with 9 bases between. The CDR3 loop reads CASSSGRSTNEKLFF. In DNA form, the CDR3 reads TGTGCCAGCAGCTCGGGACGGTCAACTAATGAAAAACTGTTTTTT.

This clonotype was counted at least ten times. The J gene is TRBJ1-2, the V gene TRBV12-3 or TRBV12-4; weak D call: TRBD1 (6 bases). The CDR3 totals 12 residues. The ends were cut back, 7 bases at V and 5 bases at J, with 11 bases in the middle. The CDR3 sequence is CASKVQGYGYTF. CDR3 DNA sequence: TGTGCCAGCAAGGTTCAGGGGTATGGCTACACCTTC.